The 3 T cell receptor beta chains below were found in one sample sequenced in a study of blood T cell repertoires in COVID-19. Data came from immunoSEQ multiplex PCR; TCRdb stores just in-frame clones and leaves some out. This table holds under 200,000 clones, 85% to 90% found once. Sequencing was carried out using peripheral blood. The receptors stem from a man aged 18 to 35 with active or convalescent COVID-19.

This clone was seen only once. V usage is TRBV6-2 or TRBV6-3 and J usage is TRBJ2-5; D possibly corresponds to TRBD2 (6 bases). Deletions cut 3 bases from V and 1 base from J, with 21 bases between. Germline CDR1 and CDR2: MNHEY and SVGEGT. The CDR3 consists of 18 residues. Here the CDR3 reads CASSYLGSGRKAQETQYF. The CDR3 nucleotides read TGTGCCAGCAGTTATCTGGGCTCGGGGAGGAAGGCCCAAGAGACCCAGTACTTC.

The chain carries TRBV12-5 and TRBJ2-7, with TRBD2 identical over 8 bases. The CDR3 contains 15 residues. Germline V gives CDR1 LGHNT, CDR2 FRNRAP. The trim removed 5 bases at V and 3 bases at J, leaving 9 bases unmatched. CDR3 amino acids: CASGPRGLADYEQYF. CDR3 nucleotides: TGTGCTAGTGGTCCCCGCGGACTAGCCGACTACGAGCAGTACTTC.

The chain combines TRBV5-5 with TRBJ2-7, with no clear D. This CDR3 contains 15 residues. CDR1 and CDR2 from the germline V gene are SGHKS and YYEKEE (reference sequence). V lost 4 bases, J lost 6 bases, and 20 bases lay in between. For the CDR3, the DNA is TGTGCCAGCAGCAGGTCATCGTCTTTATCGGGCGAGCAGTACGTC. It codes for CASSRSSSLSGEQYV.